This TCR beta chain was retrieved from a study of cytomegalovirus exposure and HLA in healthy donors. Primers for the PCR totalled 60 Vbeta and 13 Jbeta. Measured with immunoSEQ multiplex PCR; TCRdb has only the in-frame clones, and not every one. The top ten clones hold 1.4% of a sample with fewer than 250,000 clones, 83% of them seen once. Sample: PBMCs. The TCR was taken from a girl aged 5-17 years in good health and CMV-seronegative.

The CDR3 loop is CASRPGGLGGYTF. CDR3 in DNA: TGTGCCAGCAGGCCAGGGGGACTAGGAGGCTACACCTTC. V usage is TRBV5-6 and J usage is TRBJ1-2; 7 bases align to TRBD1. Germline CDR1 reads SGHDT; CDR2 reads YYEEEE. V lost 5 bases and J lost 8; bases outside the gene matches: 9. This CDR3 spans 13 amino acids.